Each of the 17 T cell receptor beta chains below was sequenced from the same sample in a study of radiotherapy plus CTLA-4 blockade in lung cancer. Clones were sequenced by immunoSEQ multiplex PCR, and TCRdb holds only the in-frame ones, with some missing. This sample carries about 95,000 clones, 80% to 90% of them seen once, and the ten largest clones take around 0.9%. Sequenced here: peripheral blood, sampled from a patient treated with radiotherapy plus ipilimumab. The source of these receptors is a human donor with non-small cell lung cancer who had stable disease on radiotherapy plus ipilimumab.

This sequence joins TRBV9 and TRBJ2-2, with D possibly TRBD2 on 5 matching bases. Trimming pared 1 base from V and 7 bases from J, leaving 8 bases between. The length of the CDR3 is 13 residues. CDR1 is SGDLS and CDR2 is YYNGEE in the germline V gene. Here the CDR3 DNA reads TGTGCCAGCAGCGTATTTGAGGGCGGGGAGCTGTTTTTT. It encodes CASSVFEGGELFF.

This clone has just one count. The chain employs TRBV6-4 and TRBJ1-1; tentatively, D is TRBD1 (6 bases). The germline V gene has CDR1 MRHNA and CDR2 SNTAGT. Trimming shortened V by 6 bases and J by 5 bases, and 16 bases separated the two germline ends. The CDR3 is 14 amino acids. The CDR3 here is CASRHRVRKTEAFF. CDR3 DNA: TGTGCCAGCAGACACAGGGTTAGGAAGACTGAAGCTTTCTTT.

The chain has TRBV18 and TRBJ1-6; D is undetermined. This CDR3 is 13 amino acids long. The ends were cut back, 4 bases at V and 0 bases at J, with 1 base in the middle. Germline values: CDR1 KGHSH, CDR2 LQKENI. The CDR3 loop reads CASSRSYNSPLHF. The CDR3 coding sequence is TGTGCCAGCTCACGCTCCTATAATTCACCCCTCCACTTT.

The rearrangement joins TRBV7-6 to TRBJ2-7; 9 positions agree with TRBD2. V shed 0 bases and J 4 bases; nucleotides not matched to a gene: 1. The length of the CDR3 is 14 residues. Germline assignment: CDR1 SGHVS and CDR2 FNYEAQ. CDR3 protein: CASSLASGSYEQYF. The CDR3 DNA reads TGTGCCAGCAGCTTAGCTAGCGGGAGTTACGAGCAGTACTTC. The whole variable domain, filled in from reference TRBV7-6 and TRBJ2-7, reads GAGVSQSPRYKVTKRGQDVALRCDPISGHVSLYWYRQALGQGPEFLTYFNYEAQQDKSGLPNDRFSAERPEGSISTLTIQRTEQRDSAMYRCASSLASGSYEQYFGPGTRLTVT.

This clone has a single count. The rearrangement links TRBV5-1 to TRBJ2-2; the D is unclear. Germline V gives CDR1 SGHRS, CDR2 YFSETQ. The CDR3 extends over 13 amino acids. The V and J ends lost 1 base and 5 bases respectively, with 6 bases between them. CDR3 amino acids: CASSLMGTGELFF. The CDR3 DNA is TGCGCCAGCAGCTTGATGGGTACCGGGGAGCTGTTTTTT.

The V gene is TRBV10-2, the J gene TRBJ2-7; 10 nucleotides align to TRBD1. The trim removed 2 bases at V and 3 bases at J, leaving 7 bases unmatched. CDR1 WSHSY and CDR2 SAAADI come from the germline V gene. There are 16 residues in the CDR3. CDR3 amino acids: CASSEDRGPGGYEQYF. In DNA, the CDR3 is TGCGCCAGCAGTGAGGACAGGGGGCCGGGGGGCTACGAGCAGTACTTC.

The chain has TRBV6-1 and TRBJ2-3, with D hard to call. The CDR3 loop spans 12 amino acids. The V and J ends lost 2 bases and 10 bases respectively, with 10 bases between them. From germline, CDR1 is MNHNS and CDR2 SASEGT. The CDR3 region has the DNA TGTGCCAGCAGTGAACCATTTGGGTCGCAGTATTTT. It encodes CASSEPFGSQYF.

As regards this clone: At the DNA level, this CDR3 is encoded by other sequences in the same sample as well. The V call is TRBV9, the J call TRBJ2-7; D unresolved. V dropped 0 bases and J dropped 1 base, with 8 bases sitting between them. Germline-derived CDR1 and CDR2 are SGDLS and YYNGEE. The CDR3 runs 14 residues. CDR3 region: CASSVASSSYEQYF. The CDR3 DNA is TGTGCCAGCAGCGTAGCTTCCAGTTCCTACGAGCAGTACTTC.

The gene calls are TRBV9 and TRBJ2-3, with 9 bases fitting TRBD2. This CDR3 is built from 18 residues. Trimming removed 4 bases from V and 0 bases from J; junction bases left unmatched: 12. Germline V gene lookup returns CDR1 SGDLS and CDR2 YYNGEE. The CDR3 region is CASSLRASGTVSTDTQYF. CDR3 nucleotide sequence: TGTGCCAGCAGCTTGAGGGCTAGCGGGACCGTTAGCACAGATACGCAGTATTTT.

In its sample, this clone was seen once. The CDR3: CASRRGTVSNEKLFF. The CDR3 DNA sequence: TGTGCCAGCAGGCGAGGGACGGTGAGCAATGAAAAACTGTTTTTT. The rearrangement links TRBV11-2 to TRBJ1-4, with a weak D call TRBD1 (5 bases). Germline V gives CDR1 SGHAT, CDR2 FQNNGV. The CDR3 length is 15 residues. Trimming took 6 bases from V and 5 from J, leaving 16 bases between them.

The chain uses TRBV6-1 and TRBJ2-7; 11 bases line up with TRBD2. Germline values: CDR1 MNHNS, CDR2 SASEGT. The trim removed 3 bases at V and 2 bases at J, leaving 3 bases unmatched. The CDR3 totals 15 residues. The CDR3 bases are TGTGCCAGCAGTGACGGACTAGCGGGTACCTACGAGCAGTACTTC. Amino acid sequence: CASSDGLAGTYEQYF.

V and J are TRBV9 and TRBJ1-1; possibly TRBD1 for D (5 bases). V gave up 5 bases and J gave up 3 bases, with 17 bases separating them. The CDR3 extends over 15 amino acids. Germline V gene sequence: CDR1 SGDLS, CDR2 YYNGEE. CDR3 DNA sequence: TGTGCCAGCAGACGGGATGAGGGGCTGTACACTGAAGCTTTCTTT. Residues: CASRRDEGLYTEAFF.

About this clone: At the DNA level, this CDR3 is encoded by other sequences in the same sample as well. The chain uses TRBV5-4 and TRBJ2-3; D gene uncertain. The length of the CDR3 is 13 residues. V shed 0 bases and J shed 3 bases, with 5 bases lying between them. Germline CDR1 reads SGHNT; CDR2 reads YYREEE (reference sequence). The CDR3 region has the DNA TGTGCCAGCAGCTTGGCCGGTACAGATACGCAGTATTTT. Translation gives CASSLAGTDTQYF.

V and J are TRBV20-1 and TRBJ1-1; 7 bases match TRBD1. There are 10 residues in the CDR3. Germline V gives CDR1 DFQATT, CDR2 SNEGSKA (reference sequence). After removal of 4 bases from V and 7 bases from J, the junction contained 0 bases not matched to a gene. For the CDR3, the DNA is TGCAGTGCTAACAGGGGTGAAGCTTTCTTT. Translated: CSANRGEAFF.

The chain combines TRBV18 with TRBJ2-3; TRBD1 is a possible D gene (6 bases). Germline V lookup: CDR1 KGHSH, CDR2 LQKENI. Trimming took 5 bases from V and 0 from J, leaving 18 bases between them. The CDR3 contains 17 residues. The CDR3 DNA follows: TGTGCCAGCTCATCTCTTCCGGGACAAGCTAGCACAGATACGCAGTATTTT. Its translation is CASSSLPGQASTDTQYF.

The chain carries TRBV2 and TRBJ2-1; TRBD1 might be the D (5 bases). V was cut by 6 bases and J by 1 base, with 19 bases left in between. The CDR3 extends over 17 amino acids. Germline V gene sequence: CDR1 SNHLY, CDR2 FYNNEI. DNA for the CDR3: TGTGCCAGCAGATTCCTCTCCCAGGGTGGTTCCTACAATGAGCAGTTCTTC. This translates into CASRFLSQGGSYNEQFF. Full variable domain (remainder filled in from reference TRBV2 and TRBJ2-1): EPEVTQTPSHQVTQMGQEVILRCVPISNHLYFYWYRQILGQKVEFLVSFYNNEISEKSEIFDDQFSVERPDGSNFTLKIRSTKLEDSAMYFCASRFLSQGGSYNEQFFGPGTRLTVL.

The chain is built from TRBV6-1 and TRBJ1-6; D is unclear. Trimming left V 0 bases short and J 3 bases short, with 9 bases between. Germline V CDR1 and CDR2: MNHNS, SASEGT. The CDR3 totals 16 residues. The CDR3 DNA follows: TGTGCCAGCAGTGAAGCGCGTCAGTTCTATAATTCACCCCTCCACTTT. Residues: CASSEARQFYNSPLHF.